This TCR beta chain was observed in a study of blood T cell repertoires in COVID-19. Sequenced by immunoSEQ multiplex PCR; TCRdb stores in-frame clones only, minus some. The sample includes about 140,000 clones, 60% to 80% of them seen just once. Participant age was roughly 18 to 90 years, and participants resided in 25 or so US areas. Cohort placement rested on clinical history that participants reported themselves. All recovered Cohort 3 donors got two negative PCRs, got clearance, or saw symptom resolution. This TCR was recovered from a woman in her forties or fifties who had recovered from COVID-19. The material sequenced was PBMCs or T cells enriched from blood (not recorded which).

The CDR3 region is CASSLGEREAPYEQYF. The CDR3 DNA follows: TGTGCCAGCAGCTTGGGTGAGCGGGAGGCCCCCTACGAGCAGTACTTC. This chain connects TRBV5-5 to TRBJ2-7, with 9 bases lining up with TRBD2. V was pared by 0 bases and J by 2 bases, with 6 bases of the junction left unmatched. This CDR3 contains 16 residues. Germline CDR1 is SGHKS and CDR2 is YYEKEE (reference sequence).